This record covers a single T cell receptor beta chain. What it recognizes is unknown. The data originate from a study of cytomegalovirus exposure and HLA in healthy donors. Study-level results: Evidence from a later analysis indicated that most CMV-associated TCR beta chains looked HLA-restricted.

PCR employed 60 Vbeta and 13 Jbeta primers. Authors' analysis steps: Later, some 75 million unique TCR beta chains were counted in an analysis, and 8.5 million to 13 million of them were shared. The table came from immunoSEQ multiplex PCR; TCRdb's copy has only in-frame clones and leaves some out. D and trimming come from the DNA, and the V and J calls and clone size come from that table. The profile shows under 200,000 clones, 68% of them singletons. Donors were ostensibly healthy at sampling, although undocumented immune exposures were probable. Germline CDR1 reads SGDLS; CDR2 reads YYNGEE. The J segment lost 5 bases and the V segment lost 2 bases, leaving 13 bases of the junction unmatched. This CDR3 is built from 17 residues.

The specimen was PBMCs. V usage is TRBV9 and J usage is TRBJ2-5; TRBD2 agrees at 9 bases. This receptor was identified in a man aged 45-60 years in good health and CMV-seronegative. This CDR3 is CASSVGASGDPGETQYF. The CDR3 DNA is TGTGCCAGCAGCGTTGGGGCTAGCGGGGACCCCGGGGAGACCCAGTACTTC. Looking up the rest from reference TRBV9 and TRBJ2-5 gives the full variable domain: DSGVTQTPKHLITATGQRVTLRCSPRSGDLSVYWYQQSLDQGLQFLIQYYNGEERAKGNILERFSAQQFPDLHSELNLSSLELGDSALYFCASSVGASGDPGETQYFGPGTRLLVL.